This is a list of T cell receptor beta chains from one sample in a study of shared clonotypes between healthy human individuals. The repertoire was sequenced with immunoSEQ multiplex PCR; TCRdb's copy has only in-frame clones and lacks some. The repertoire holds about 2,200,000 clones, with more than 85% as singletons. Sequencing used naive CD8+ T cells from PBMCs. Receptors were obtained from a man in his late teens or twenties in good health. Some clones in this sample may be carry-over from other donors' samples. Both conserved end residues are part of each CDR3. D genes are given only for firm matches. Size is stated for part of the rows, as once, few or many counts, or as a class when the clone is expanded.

TGTGCTAGTGGTAACCGTCCAGATACGCAGTATTTT CASGNRPDTQYF - TRBV12-5 12 - TRBJ2-3
TGTGCCAGCAGCTTAGCGGAGAACGAGAGCACAGATACGCAGTATTTT CASSLAENESTDTQYF - TRBV7-6 16 - TRBJ2-3
TGCGCCAGCAACTCGAAGCCAAGGGAAGTGAACACTGAAGCTTTCTTT CASNSKPREVNTEAFF - TRBV5-1 16 - TRBJ1-1
TGTGCCAGCAGTCCTCAGCGGAGCTCCTACGAGCAGTACTTC CASSPQRSSYEQYF - TRBV5-6 14 - TRBJ2-7
TGTGCCAGCAGTTTAGGAGGTTGGACTGAAGCTTTCTTT CASSLGGWTEAFF - TRBV27 13 - TRBJ1-1
TGTGCCAGCCGAGGACCTACAAGACAAGAGACCCAGTACTTC CASRGPTRQETQYF - TRBV7-6 14 - TRBJ2-5
TGTGCCAGCAGCCTGCTCGGGCCTCCGGCGCCCCAGCATTTT CASSLLGPPAPQHF - TRBV27 14 - TRBJ1-5
TGTGCCAGCAGCCAAGAACCGGACTTCGTCCCCACCTACGAGCAGTACTTC CASSQEPDFVPTYEQYF - TRBV14 17 - TRBJ2-7
TGTGCCAGCACCCTCACCCCGGGGGCGGTCGAGCAGTACTTC CASTLTPGAVEQYF - TRBV5-4 14 - TRBJ2-7
TGTGCCAGCAGCCAGGGGTCGACAGGGTTGTACGAGCAGTACTTC CASSQGSTGLYEQYF - TRBV14 15 TRBD1 TRBJ2-7
TGTGCCAGCAGTTTTGGGCTAGCGGCAACCTACGAGCAGTACTTC CASSFGLAATYEQYF - TRBV27 15 TRBD2 TRBJ2-7
TGTGCCAGCAGCTTACCCAAACTAGTTTCATCGCCCATCACACAAAGAGGGGAGACCCAGTACTTC CASSLPKLVSSPITQRGETQYF - TRBV7-7 22 - TRBJ2-5
TGTGCCAGCAGCTTAACGACAGGCATCGGGGGGTCCTACGAGCAGTACTTC CASSLTTGIGGSYEQYF - TRBV11-2 17 - TRBJ2-7
TGTGCCAGCAGTGAAGTGGGGAGGGATAGCGAGCAGTACTTC CASSEVGRDSEQYF - TRBV2 14 TRBD2 TRBJ2-7
TGCAGTGCTAGAGATTCCCTCGAGCAGTACTTC CSARDSLEQYF once TRBV20-1 11 - TRBJ2-7
TGTGCCAGCAGCCAGGTGGGGGACCATTACAATGAGCAGTTCTTC CASSQVGDHYNEQFF once TRBV4-2 15 - TRBJ2-1
TGTGCCAGCAGCCCCGAGGGGAACTATGAGCAGTTCTTC CASSPEGNYEQFF - TRBV7-9 13 - TRBJ2-1
TGTGCCAGCAGTTCCGGGACTAGCGGGAACGGTAACGAGCAGTACTTC CASSSGTSGNGNEQYF - TRBV5-4 16 TRBD2 TRBJ2-7
TGTGCCAGCAGTTTATATCAGGGCCCCAAAGCCGTCGGGCAGTACTTC CASSLYQGPKAVGQYF - TRBV27 16 - TRBJ2-7
TGTGCCAGCAGCCCCCGCGGCGCACGCGAGCAGTTCTTC CASSPRGAREQFF once TRBV7-9 13 - TRBJ2-1
TGTGCCAGCAGGTATGGGACAGAGTTGGGGAATGTGCCCCAGCATTTT CASRYGTELGNVPQHF - TRBV28 16 TRBD1 TRBJ1-5
TGTGCCAGCAGCCAAGTAGGGGGCACAGATACGCAGTATTTT CASSQVGGTDTQYF - TRBV4-2 14 - TRBJ2-3
TGTGCCAGCAGTGAACGCAGTTTAGTGTTCTTTAAGTTGGGCGGGGAGCTGTTTTTT CASSERSLVFFKLGGELFF - TRBV6-1 19 - TRBJ2-2
TGTGCCAGTAGTACTAGCGGGACCTCGGACGAGCAGTACTTC CASSTSGTSDEQYF once TRBV19 14 TRBD2 TRBJ2-7
TGTGCCAGCAGTGGGGGGGACAGTGTCCTCTACGAGCAGTACTTC CASSGGDSVLYEQYF - TRBV6-1 15 - TRBJ2-7
TGTGCCAGCAGTTGGGACAGCCTGAACACTGAAGCTTTCTTT CASSWDSLNTEAFF once TRBV5-6 14 TRBD1 TRBJ1-1
TGTGCCAGCAGCCTCGACATAGGGGGTGAAAAACTGTTTTTT CASSLDIGGEKLFF - TRBV6-5 14 - TRBJ1-4
TGTGCCAGCAGCTTGAGGACAGAGGGTGAAAAACTGTTTTTT CASSLRTEGEKLFF - TRBV11-2 14 - TRBJ1-4